A selection of T cell receptor beta chains follows, all from one sample in a study of Ad26.COV2.S vaccination and SARS-CoV-2 variants. Clones were read by immunoSEQ multiplex PCR, and TCRdb kept only the in-frame ones, dropping some. The repertoire consists of about 350,000 clones, with approximately 90% occurring once and the leading ten covering about 4.6%. Sequenced here: peripheral blood, sampled in a trial of Ad26.COV2.S vaccine versus placebo. These receptors originate from a person aged 18-65 years who received the Ad26.COV2.S COVID-19 vaccine or a placebo. Both conserved end residues are trimmed from each CDR3. The order of the fields is CDR3 length, V gene, J gene, D gene, CDR3 protein. The D gene is left open where the match is weak.

11	TRBV10-3	TRBJ2-2	NA	AISVLDTGELF
14	TRBV28	TRBJ2-3	NA	ASSPVEVISTDTQY
11	TRBV19	TRBJ1-5	NA	ASSNNIHQPQH
12	TRBV15	TRBJ1-3	NA	ATSTTRSGNTIY
13	TRBV20-1	TRBJ2-1	TRBD2	SASPSGGAVNEQF
13	TRBV6-1	TRBJ1-4	NA	ASSEAWDPNEKLF
13	TRBV7-9	TRBJ1-2	NA	ASSFLPLQVDGYT
11	TRBV2	TRBJ2-7	NA	ASRTGSSYEQY
14	TRBV30	TRBJ1-4	NA	AWSVWGSATNEKLF
12	TRBV19	TRBJ1-6	NA	ASSHPAEGSPLH
12	TRBV5-5	TRBJ1-2	NA	ASSLSGQTRSYT
12	TRBV6-5	TRBJ1-4	NA	ASSYDSTNEKLF
13	TRBV6-5	TRBJ2-1	TRBD2	ASSYSSGSKGEQF
11	TRBV5-1	TRBJ2-5	TRBD2	ASSWGGRETQY
12	TRBV7-9	TRBJ1-2	NA	ASTEALKNYGYT
12	TRBV10-3	TRBJ1-3	NA	AISDLDSGNTIY
13	TRBV24-1	TRBJ2-5	NA	ATSENTRGSETQY
13	TRBV28	TRBJ2-7	TRBD2	ASSLGERELSEQY
11	TRBV5-4	TRBJ2-7	NA	ASSLGSAYEQY
14	TRBV3-1/TRBV3-2	TRBJ2-1	NA	ASSQEITRRHNEQF
14	TRBV28	TRBJ1-6	TRBD1	ATEDRAYFHNSPLH
12	TRBV6-6	TRBJ1-5	NA	ASSYTDSIQPQH
16	TRBV6-2/TRBV6-3	TRBJ2-7	TRBD2	ASSYSKLSGVSSYEQY
12	TRBV2	TRBJ1-1	TRBD1	ASKRTGMNTEAF
15	TRBV7-9	TRBJ2-1	TRBD2	ASSPKTSGGFYNEQF
13	TRBV3-1/TRBV3-2	TRBJ1-1	NA	ASSLRVPMTTEAF
13	TRBV7-9	TRBJ2-3	TRBD2	ASSLLAGGGDTQY
8	TRBV28	TRBJ1-5	NA	ASSTQPQH
12	TRBV11-2	TRBJ1-2	NA	ASSPGGGNYGYT
13	TRBV27	TRBJ1-5	TRBD1	ASSSTGDWGQPQH
13	TRBV28	TRBJ1-1	TRBD1	ASSYRDSINTEAF
11	TRBV7-9	TRBJ1-2	NA	ASSPLVNYGYT
13	TRBV18	TRBJ1-4	TRBD1	ASSPPQGGLEKLF
16	TRBV28	TRBJ2-6	NA	ASSLSRFLGAGANVLT
13	TRBV18	TRBJ2-7	TRBD2	ASSPEAGGSYEQY
13	TRBV5-6	TRBJ2-4	NA	ASSLGRVAKNIQY
13	TRBV30	TRBJ1-4	NA	AWSVRPPSNEKLF
13	TRBV6-1	TRBJ1-2	NA	ASSELTGPNYGYT
13	TRBV24-1	TRBJ2-2	TRBD2	ATSRLAGDTGELF
14	TRBV30	TRBJ1-6	NA	AWSDRRWTDNSPLH
11	TRBV29-1	TRBJ1-1	NA	SVAGRLNTEAF
11	TRBV27	TRBJ2-1	NA	ASSYSRGGQQF
12	TRBV10-3	TRBJ2-7	NA	AISESSQGLVQY
13	TRBV6-5	TRBJ2-5	NA	ASSYSPGGQETQY
14	TRBV28	TRBJ2-7	TRBD1	ASSLWGGTGGYEQY
13	TRBV27	TRBJ1-4	TRBD1	ASSTSTGLNEKLF
15	TRBV11-2	TRBJ2-7	TRBD2	ASSHIKTKGGVYEQY
12	TRBV9	TRBJ1-2	NA	ASSEGGGNYGYT
12	TRBV10-3	TRBJ2-2	NA	ATRSPGNTGELF
15	TRBV28	TRBJ1-5	TRBD1	ASSTDRVGVFNQPQH